A single T cell receptor (beta chain) is shown here with its context. Use of 60 Vbeta and 13 Jbeta primers characterized the PCR. Clones were sequenced by immunoSEQ multiplex PCR, and TCRdb holds only the in-frame ones, with some missing. The table includes fewer than 250,000 clones, 82% detected once. The data stem from a study of cytomegalovirus exposure and HLA in healthy donors. Nominally healthy donors provided the samples, though records likely missed some immune exposures. This CDR3 is built from 15 residues. V gave up 0 bases and J gave up 2 bases; unmatched junction bases: 2. Germline assignment: CDR1 MGHRA and CDR2 YSYEKL.

The chain links TRBV4-1 to TRBJ2-3; 7 nucleotides match TRBD2. This sequence originates from a man aged 35-49 years in good health and CMV-seropositive. Sequencing used PBMCs. The CDR3, as DNA: TGCGCCAGCAGCCAAGAACAGCGGGACACAGATACGCAGTATTTT. Amino acid sequence: CASSQEQRDTDTQYF.